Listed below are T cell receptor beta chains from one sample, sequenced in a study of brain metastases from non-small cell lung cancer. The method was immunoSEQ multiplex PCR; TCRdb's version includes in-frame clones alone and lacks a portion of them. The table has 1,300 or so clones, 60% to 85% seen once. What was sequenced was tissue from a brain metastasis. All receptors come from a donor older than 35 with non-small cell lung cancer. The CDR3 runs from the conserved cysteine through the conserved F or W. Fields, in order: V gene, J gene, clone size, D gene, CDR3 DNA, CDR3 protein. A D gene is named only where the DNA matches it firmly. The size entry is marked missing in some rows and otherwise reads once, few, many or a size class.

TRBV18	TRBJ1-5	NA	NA	TGTGCCAGCTCACTGTCACAACCAAGCAATCAGCCCCAGCATTTT	CASSLSQPSNQPQHF
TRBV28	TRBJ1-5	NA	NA	TGTGCCAGCAGCCGCCGGGGGGGGGAGGACTCTCAGCCCCAGCATTTT	CASSRRGGEDSQPQHF
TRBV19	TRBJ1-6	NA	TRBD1	TGTGCCAGTCTGGACAGGGCGGACGGTAATTCACCCCTCCACTTT	CASLDRADGNSPLHF
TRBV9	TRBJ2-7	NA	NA	TGTGCCAGCAGCCTTCTGGAGGACGAAGTGCTCGGGTACGAGCAGTACTTC	CASSLLEDEVLGYEQYF
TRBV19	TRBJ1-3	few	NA	TGTGCCAGTAGTATCCCTCGGAGCTCTGGAAACACCATATATTTT	CASSIPRSSGNTIYF
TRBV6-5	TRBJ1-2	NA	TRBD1	TGTGCCAGCAGTCTAGACAGGGTTAGCTACACCTTC	CASSLDRVSYTF
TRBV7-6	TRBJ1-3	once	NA	TGTGCCAGCAGCCAGCGGAGAAACACCATATATTTT	CASSQRRNTIYF
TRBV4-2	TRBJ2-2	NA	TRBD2	TGTGCCAGCTCCACTAGCGGGATGAACACCGGGGAGCTGTTTTTT	CASSTSGMNTGELFF
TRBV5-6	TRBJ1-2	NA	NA	TGTGCCAGCAGCCCTCCGACAGGTCCCCGGGGCTACACCTTC	CASSPPTGPRGYTF
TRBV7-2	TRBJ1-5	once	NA	TGTGCCAGCAGCTCGCAGGGGAATCAGCCCCAGCATTTT	CASSSQGNQPQHF
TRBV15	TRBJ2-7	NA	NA	TGTGCCACCAGCACACAAAAGGGATCCGGGACACTCAAGGAGCAGTACTTC	CATSTQKGSGTLKEQYF
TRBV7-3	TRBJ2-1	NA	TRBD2	TGTGCCAGCAGCCCCGGCCAGCGGGGGGGCCTGTTCTTC	CASSPGQRGGLFF
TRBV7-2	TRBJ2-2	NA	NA	TGTGCCAGCACCCCCCCGGGGGCCACCACCGGGGAGCTGTTTTTT	CASTPPGATTGELFF
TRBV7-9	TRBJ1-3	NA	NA	TGTGTCAGCAGCTTAGTGACTTCTGGAAACACCATATATTTT	CVSSLVTSGNTIYF
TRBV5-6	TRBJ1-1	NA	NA	TGTGCCAGCAGCTCTGACCTTAACACTGAAGCTTTCTTT	CASSSDLNTEAFF
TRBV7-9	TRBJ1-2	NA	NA	TGTGCCAGCAGCTTAGGGACCGTCTTGGGGCATGGCTACACCTTC	CASSLGTVLGHGYTF
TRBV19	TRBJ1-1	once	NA	TGTGCCAGTAGATCTCTTGGGGGGAACACTGAAGCTTTCTTT	CASRSLGGNTEAFF
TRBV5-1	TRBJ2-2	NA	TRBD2	TGCGCCAGCAGCCGAACTAGCGGGGGGGCCGGGGAGCTGTTTTTT	CASSRTSGGAGELFF
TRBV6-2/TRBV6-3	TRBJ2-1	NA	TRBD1	TGTGCCAGCAGTTTCAAGTGGACAGGGAAAGAGCAGTTCTTC	CASSFKWTGKEQFF
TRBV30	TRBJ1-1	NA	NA	TGTGCCTGGAGCATAACGAGGTGGGGTTACAGAGCCACAAGGAACACTGAAGCTTTCTTT	CAWSITRWGYRATRNTEAFF
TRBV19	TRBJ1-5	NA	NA	TGTGCCAGTAGCGGAGGGGGGTATAGCAATCAGCCCCAGCATTTT	CASSGGGYSNQPQHF
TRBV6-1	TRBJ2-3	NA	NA	TGTGCCAGCAGTGAAGCGGGGGGCTGGTCAGATACGCAGTATTTT	CASSEAGGWSDTQYF
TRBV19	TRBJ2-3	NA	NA	TGTGCCAGTAGTATAGACAGGGGGACTTCCACAGATACGCAGTATTTT	CASSIDRGTSTDTQYF
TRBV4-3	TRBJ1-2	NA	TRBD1	TGCGCCAGCAGCCCAGAGACAGGGACCTATGGCTACACCTTC	CASSPETGTYGYTF
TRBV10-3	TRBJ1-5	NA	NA	TGTGCCATCAGTGATAGGGGTAATCAGCCCCAGCATTTT	CAISDRGNQPQHF
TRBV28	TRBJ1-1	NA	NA	TGTGCCAGCAGTCGGAGGTACCCCATGAACACTGAAGCTTTCTTT	CASSRRYPMNTEAFF
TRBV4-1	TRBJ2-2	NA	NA	TGCGCCAGCAGCCGATTGAGGCAAAGCACCGGGGAGCTATTTTTT	CASSRLRQSTGELFF
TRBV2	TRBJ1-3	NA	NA	TGTGCCAGCAGTCCGGGATACTCTGGAAACACCATATATTTT	CASSPGYSGNTIYF
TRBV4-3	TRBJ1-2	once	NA	TGCGCTAGCAGCTCTCTGGGGCTGCACTATGGCTACATCTTC	CASSSLGLHYGYIF
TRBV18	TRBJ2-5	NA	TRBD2	TGTGCCAGCTCACCGGGACTAACGTACCAAGAGACCCAGTACTTC	CASSPGLTYQETQYF
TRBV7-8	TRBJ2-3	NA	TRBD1	TGTGCCAGCAGCCAACGACAGGGACAGTATTTT	CASSQRQGQYF
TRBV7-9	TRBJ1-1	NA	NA	TGTGCCAGCAGCCCCCAGATAGCGACGCTCCAGGGTTTGGGCGAAGCTTTCTTT	CASSPQIATLQGLGEAFF
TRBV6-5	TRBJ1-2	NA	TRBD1	TGTGCCAGCACCCCTACAGGGGGCGACTATGGCTACACCTTC	CASTPTGGDYGYTF
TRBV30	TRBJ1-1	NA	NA	TGTGCCTGGAGCCGGGGACAGAACACTGAAGCTTTCTTT	CAWSRGQNTEAFF
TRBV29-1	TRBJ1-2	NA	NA	TGCAGCGTAGTACAGGGTTGGAGCTATGGCTACACCTTC	CSVVQGWSYGYTF
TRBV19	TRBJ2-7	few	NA	TGTGCCAGTAGTATAGGTGACGGCTCCTACGAGCAGTACTTC	CASSIGDGSYEQYF
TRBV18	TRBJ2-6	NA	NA	TGTGCCAGCTCACCTCGAGAAAATTACTCTGGGGCCAACGTCCTGACTTTC	CASSPRENYSGANVLTF
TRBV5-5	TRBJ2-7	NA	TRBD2	TGTGCCAGCAGCCCAGAACTAGCGAGGTCCTACGAGCAGTACTTC	CASSPELARSYEQYF
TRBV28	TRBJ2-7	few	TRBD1	TGTGCCAGCAGACTAGACAGGGGGAATCACGAGCAGTACTTC	CASRLDRGNHEQYF
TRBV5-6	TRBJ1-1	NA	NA	TGTGCCAGCAGCTCAAACCCCCTGGGGTACACTGAAGCTTTCTTT	CASSSNPLGYTEAFF
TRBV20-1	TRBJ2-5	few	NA	TGCAGTGCTAGTCCCCTGGCAGGGGACATCCAAGAGACCCAGTACTTC	CSASPLAGDIQETQYF